This is a list of T cell receptor beta chains from one sample in a study of response to subunit inactivated influenza vaccine. TCRdb recomputed calls from the RT-PCR reads with MiXCR, one row per CDR3 protein. The sample contains roughly 790,000 distinct CDR3 sequences, over 20% of which appear only once. The sample was PBMCs from blood, taken 5 days after vaccination. These receptors were collected from a man in his fifties who received an inactivated influenza vaccine. The CDR3 runs from the conserved cysteine through the conserved F or W. The order of the fields is clone size, D gene, J gene, V gene, CDR3 DNA, CDR3 protein. D genes are given only for firm matches. Some rows mark clone size as missing; the rest say once, few, many or name a class of expanded clone.

clone_size: NA
d_call: NA
j_call: TRBJ2-7
v_call: TRBV20-1
cdr3_nt: TGCAGTGCCCGAACGGGGAACGAGCAGTACTTC
cdr3_aa: CSARTGNEQYF

clone_size: few
d_call: TRBD1
j_call: TRBJ1-5
v_call: TRBV3-1
cdr3_nt: TGTGCCAGCAGCGATTCACAGGGGTCGGGGAATCAGCCCCAGCATTTT
cdr3_aa: CASSDSQGSGNQPQHF

clone_size: many
d_call: NA
j_call: TRBJ2-3
v_call: TRBV5-1
cdr3_nt: TGTGCCAGCAGAGATGGGAGCACAGATACGCAGTATTTT
cdr3_aa: CASRDGSTDTQYF

clone_size: NA
d_call: NA
j_call: TRBJ2-5
v_call: TRBV28
cdr3_nt: TGTGCCAGCAGTGTGCCGGATCAAGAGACCCAGTACTTC
cdr3_aa: CASSVPDQETQYF

clone_size: NA
d_call: TRBD2
j_call: TRBJ2-1
v_call: TRBV11-2
cdr3_nt: TGTGCCAGCAGCGTGACTAGCGGGGGGTCTCGATACAATGAGCAGTTCTTC
cdr3_aa: CASSVTSGGSRYNEQFF

clone_size: NA
d_call: TRBD1
j_call: TRBJ2-1
v_call: TRBV18
cdr3_nt: TGTGCCAGCTCACCACCACTCGGACAGGGGTACAATGAGCAGTTCTTC
cdr3_aa: CASSPPLGQGYNEQFF

clone_size: few
d_call: TRBD1
j_call: TRBJ1-1
v_call: TRBV6-6
cdr3_nt: TGTGCCAGCAGGACGCGGGACAGGGAGGATGCTTTCTTT
cdr3_aa: CASRTRDREDAFF

clone_size: few
d_call: NA
j_call: TRBJ1-3
v_call: TRBV11-2
cdr3_nt: TGTGCCAGCAGCCCTTTACAGGGAAGCAGAAACACCATATATTTT
cdr3_aa: CASSPLQGSRNTIYF

clone_size: few
d_call: TRBD2
j_call: TRBJ2-1
v_call: TRBV4-2
cdr3_nt: TGTGCCAGCAGCCAAGTTAGCGGGTACAATGAGCAGTTCTTT
cdr3_aa: CASSQVSGYNEQFF

clone_size: NA
d_call: NA
j_call: TRBJ1-1
v_call: TRBV30
cdr3_nt: TGTGCCTGGAGTACTTCGGGAGGGAGCGCTGAAGCTTTCTTT
cdr3_aa: CAWSTSGGSAEAFF

clone_size: few
d_call: TRBD2
j_call: TRBJ2-3
v_call: TRBV10-3
cdr3_nt: TGTGCCATCAGCGTCAGCGGGATTAGGACAGATACGCAGTATTTT
cdr3_aa: CAISVSGIRTDTQYF

clone_size: NA
d_call: TRBD1
j_call: TRBJ1-1
v_call: TRBV6-5
cdr3_nt: TGTGCCAGCAGTTACGGGGGCAGGGGGACCACTGAAGCTTTCTTT
cdr3_aa: CASSYGGRGTTEAFF

clone_size: few
d_call: NA
j_call: TRBJ2-2
v_call: TRBV20-1
cdr3_nt: TGCAGTGTTAGCCCCACCAACACCGGGGAGCTGTTTTTT
cdr3_aa: CSVSPTNTGELFF

clone_size: NA
d_call: NA
j_call: TRBJ1-1
v_call: TRBV20-1
cdr3_nt: TGCAGGGGGTTAACAGGGATGGGATATGCTTTCTTT
cdr3_aa: CRGLTGMGYAFF

clone_size: few
d_call: NA
j_call: TRBJ1-6
v_call: TRBV15
cdr3_nt: TGTGCCACCAGCAGAGGGCTTTTCTCACCCCTCCACTTT
cdr3_aa: CATSRGLFSPLHF

clone_size: few
d_call: NA
j_call: TRBJ1-5
v_call: TRBV12-3/TRBV12-4
cdr3_nt: TGTGCCAGCAGTTTAGTCCGCAATCAGCCCCAGCATTTT
cdr3_aa: CASSLVRNQPQHF

clone_size: NA
d_call: TRBD1
j_call: TRBJ2-5
v_call: TRBV29-1
cdr3_nt: TGCAGCGCGCAAGACGGGACAGGGTCGAGTGGGGATGCCGGAGAGACCCAGTACTTC
cdr3_aa: CSAQDGTGSSGDAGETQYF

clone_size: few
d_call: NA
j_call: TRBJ1-1
v_call: TRBV11-2
cdr3_nt: TGTGCCAGCAGCTTAGAAGTCCGGGGGCTCACTGAAGCTTTCTTT
cdr3_aa: CASSLEVRGLTEAFF

clone_size: few
d_call: TRBD1
j_call: TRBJ1-5
v_call: TRBV6-2/TRBV6-3
cdr3_nt: TGTGCCAGCAGAAGGGACAGACCTAGCAATCAGCCCCAGCATTTT
cdr3_aa: CASRRDRPSNQPQHF

clone_size: few
d_call: NA
j_call: TRBJ2-7
v_call: TRBV5-1
cdr3_nt: TGCGCCAGCAGCGCGACGGACAGAAACTACGAGCAGTACTTC
cdr3_aa: CASSATDRNYEQYF

clone_size: NA
d_call: TRBD2
j_call: TRBJ2-1
v_call: TRBV7-3
cdr3_nt: TGTGCCAGCAGCTACGGACTAGCGGGAGGTGATGAGCAGTTCTTC
cdr3_aa: CASSYGLAGGDEQFF

clone_size: NA
d_call: NA
j_call: TRBJ2-7
v_call: TRBV18
cdr3_nt: TGTGCCAGCTCACCAGCTTTCTACCACGAGCAGTACTTC
cdr3_aa: CASSPAFYHEQYF

clone_size: NA
d_call: NA
j_call: TRBJ1-6
v_call: TRBV15
cdr3_nt: TGTGCCACCAGCAGAGATCTAGGGACGGTGAGCTCACCCCTCCACTTT
cdr3_aa: CATSRDLGTVSSPLHF

clone_size: NA
d_call: TRBD1
j_call: TRBJ2-1
v_call: TRBV7-9
cdr3_nt: TGTGCCAGCAGCTTAAGACAGGGAGCCTCGGTCCATGAGCAGTTCTTC
cdr3_aa: CASSLRQGASVHEQFF

clone_size: NA
d_call: NA
j_call: TRBJ2-1
v_call: TRBV10-3
cdr3_nt: TGTGCCATCAGTCCAGGGCCGGTTGACAATGAGCAGTTCTTC
cdr3_aa: CAISPGPVDNEQFF

clone_size: few
d_call: NA
j_call: TRBJ1-4
v_call: TRBV5-6
cdr3_nt: TGTGCCAGCAGCCAAATCCAGGGTTATGAAAAACTGTTTTTT
cdr3_aa: CASSQIQGYEKLFF

clone_size: NA
d_call: TRBD2
j_call: TRBJ2-7
v_call: TRBV3-1
cdr3_nt: TGTGCCAGCAGCCAATCTCTACGGGGGGGCTACGAGCAGTACTTC
cdr3_aa: CASSQSLRGGYEQYF

clone_size: few
d_call: TRBD2
j_call: TRBJ2-1
v_call: TRBV6-2/TRBV6-3
cdr3_nt: TGTGCCAGCAGTTACGGCCTTGCGGGGGGGTCCCGGGATGAGCAGTTCTTC
cdr3_aa: CASSYGLAGGSRDEQFF

clone_size: few
d_call: NA
j_call: TRBJ2-7
v_call: TRBV6-1
cdr3_nt: TGTGCCAGCATCCTCGGCGGAACTTCCTACGAGCAGTACTTC
cdr3_aa: CASILGGTSYEQYF

clone_size: NA
d_call: NA
j_call: TRBJ1-4
v_call: TRBV20-1
cdr3_nt: TGCAGTGCCGCCCGAGGCGTCACTAATGAAAAACTGTTTTTT
cdr3_aa: CSAARGVTNEKLFF

clone_size: NA
d_call: NA
j_call: TRBJ2-1
v_call: TRBV12-3/TRBV12-4
cdr3_nt: TGTGCCAGCAGCGAGACCCCGGTCTCCTACAATGAGCAGTTCTTC
cdr3_aa: CASSETPVSYNEQFF

clone_size: NA
d_call: TRBD2
j_call: TRBJ2-3
v_call: TRBV24-1
cdr3_nt: TGTGCCACCAGTGACAAAGCGGGAGGGCCCCTTCTCGCAGATACGCAGTATTTT
cdr3_aa: CATSDKAGGPLLADTQYF

clone_size: few
d_call: TRBD1
j_call: TRBJ2-2
v_call: TRBV7-9
cdr3_nt: TGTGCCAGCAGCCAAAGGGGGCGCCTCACCGGGGAGCTGTTTTTT
cdr3_aa: CASSQRGRLTGELFF

clone_size: few
d_call: TRBD1
j_call: TRBJ1-3
v_call: TRBV7-9
cdr3_nt: TGTGCCAGCAGCTTACTCTACAGGGGAGGAAACACCATATATTTT
cdr3_aa: CASSLLYRGGNTIYF

clone_size: NA
d_call: NA
j_call: TRBJ2-7
v_call: TRBV3-1
cdr3_nt: TGTGCCAGCAGCTATAGTCTTAAGGGGCCCTACGAGCAGTACTTC
cdr3_aa: CASSYSLKGPYEQYF

clone_size: few
d_call: NA
j_call: TRBJ2-5
v_call: TRBV7-2
cdr3_nt: TGTGCCAGCAGCTCGATCGGGTTTGGGGAGACCCAGTACTTC
cdr3_aa: CASSSIGFGETQYF

clone_size: once
d_call: NA
j_call: TRBJ2-3
v_call: TRBV4-1
cdr3_nt: TGCGCCAGCAGCCAAGGTGCAGGGTCAGATACGCAGTATTTT
cdr3_aa: CASSQGAGSDTQYF

clone_size: NA
d_call: NA
j_call: TRBJ2-5
v_call: TRBV6-4
cdr3_nt: TGTGCCAGCAGTGACTCCGGGGGAGAGACCCAGTACTTC
cdr3_aa: CASSDSGGETQYF

clone_size: few
d_call: NA
j_call: TRBJ2-3
v_call: TRBV29-1
cdr3_nt: TGCAGCGCCCGGGGCCCTAGCACAGATACGCAGTATTTT
cdr3_aa: CSARGPSTDTQYF

clone_size: NA
d_call: NA
j_call: TRBJ1-3
v_call: TRBV12-3/TRBV12-4
cdr3_nt: TGTGCCAGCGGGGCAGGGGCTGGAAACACCATATATTTT
cdr3_aa: CASGAGAGNTIYF

clone_size: few
d_call: NA
j_call: TRBJ1-1
v_call: TRBV12-3/TRBV12-4
cdr3_nt: TGTGCCAGCAGCTATACAGACGGGGCTGAAGCTTTCTTT
cdr3_aa: CASSYTDGAEAFF

clone_size: NA
d_call: NA
j_call: TRBJ2-2
v_call: TRBV20-1
cdr3_nt: TGCAGTGCTATGGGGTGGGGGATGAACACCGGGGAGCTGTTTTTT
cdr3_aa: CSAMGWGMNTGELFF

clone_size: few
d_call: TRBD2
j_call: TRBJ2-5
v_call: TRBV30
cdr3_nt: TGTGCCTGGAGTGCCGGGACTACAACCCCCGCAGAGACCCAGTACTTC
cdr3_aa: CAWSAGTTTPAETQYF

clone_size: NA
d_call: NA
j_call: TRBJ2-2
v_call: TRBV6-5
cdr3_nt: TGTGCCAGCAGTCGACAGCCCGGGGAGCTGTTTTTT
cdr3_aa: CASSRQPGELFF

clone_size: NA
d_call: TRBD2
j_call: TRBJ2-7
v_call: TRBV12-5
cdr3_nt: TGTGCTTACACCCCGGGACTAGCGGGACCCTACGAGCAGTACTTC
cdr3_aa: CAYTPGLAGPYEQYF

clone_size: NA
d_call: TRBD2
j_call: TRBJ2-1
v_call: TRBV9
cdr3_nt: TGTGCCAGCAGCACCCGACTAGCATCCTACAATGAGCAGTTCTTC
cdr3_aa: CASSTRLASYNEQFF

clone_size: NA
d_call: TRBD1
j_call: TRBJ2-5
v_call: TRBV11-2
cdr3_nt: TGTGCCAGCAGCTTAAATTCCGGGACAGGGGTCGAGACCCAGTACTTC
cdr3_aa: CASSLNSGTGVETQYF

clone_size: NA
d_call: NA
j_call: TRBJ2-3
v_call: TRBV11-2
cdr3_nt: TGTGCCAGCAGCTTAGAATCAAGGTTGGGAGATACGCAGTATTTT
cdr3_aa: CASSLESRLGDTQYF

clone_size: NA
d_call: TRBD1
j_call: TRBJ2-5
v_call: TRBV20-1
cdr3_nt: TGCAGTGCTGACAGGGGGCTGGATGAGACCCAGTACTTC
cdr3_aa: CSADRGLDETQYF

clone_size: NA
d_call: TRBD2
j_call: TRBJ2-1
v_call: TRBV5-1
cdr3_nt: TGCGCCAGCAGCGGGGGTAGCGGGAGCTCCTACAATGAGCAGTTCTTC
cdr3_aa: CASSGGSGSSYNEQFF

clone_size: few
d_call: TRBD1
j_call: TRBJ2-2
v_call: TRBV6-2/TRBV6-3
cdr3_nt: TGTGCCAGCAGTTACCTGACAGGGCCAGGGGAGCTGTTTTTT
cdr3_aa: CASSYLTGPGELFF

clone_size: NA
d_call: NA
j_call: TRBJ2-5
v_call: TRBV7-7
cdr3_nt: TGTGCCAGCAGCCAGACACTCAGTTGGGGAGAGACCCAGTACTTC
cdr3_aa: CASSQTLSWGETQYF

clone_size: NA
d_call: NA
j_call: TRBJ2-1
v_call: TRBV9
cdr3_nt: TGTGCCAGCAGCGAGGTGGGGAAGGGTGAGCAGTTCTTC
cdr3_aa: CASSEVGKGEQFF

clone_size: NA
d_call: NA
j_call: TRBJ1-4
v_call: TRBV5-5
cdr3_nt: TGTGCCAGCAGCTTGGCGCAGCTGTTAACAACTAATGAAAAACTGTTTTTT
cdr3_aa: CASSLAQLLTTNEKLFF

clone_size: few
d_call: TRBD2
j_call: TRBJ2-7
v_call: TRBV28
cdr3_nt: TGTGCCAGCAGTTCCACTGGGGGTGGAGCGGGAGTAACCTACGAGCAGTACTTC
cdr3_aa: CASSSTGGGAGVTYEQYF